Listed below are T cell receptor beta chains from one sample, sequenced in a study of blood T cells in healthy people across ages. TCRdb re-called the 5' RACE reads through MiXCR, storing one row per CDR3 protein. The table records roughly 730,000 distinct CDR3 sequences, 56% of them present only once. Sequencing input: blood. The receptors derive from a man between 35 and 55 years old in good health. CDR3s include the opening cysteine and the closing phenylalanine or tryptophan. The D gene is left open where the match is weak. Clone size is not always given. Where it is, it says once, few, many or a class for expanded clones.

V	J	length	D	size	DNA	CDR3
TRBV7-9	TRBJ1-2	15	TRBD1	.	TGTGCCAGCAGCCCCGACGCGACAGGGGAAGATGGCTACACCTTC	CASSPDATGEDGYTF
TRBV6-2/TRBV6-3	TRBJ2-5	15	.	few	TGTGCCAGCTGGTCCAGCGGCAGACCTCAAGAGACCCAGTACTTC	CASWSSGRPQETQYF
TRBV6-5	TRBJ1-6	15	TRBD1	.	TGTGCCAGCAGTTACTCCCCGACAGGGAAGGGCACCCTCCACTTT	CASSYSPTGKGTLHF
TRBV7-2	TRBJ2-5	16	TRBD2	few	TGTGCCAGCAGCTTAGAGTGGGCTTCCGGGGGGGAGACCCAGTACTTC	CASSLEWASGGETQYF
TRBV7-9	TRBJ2-7	17	.	.	TGTGCCAGCAGCGTTAGCCCGGTCTTTACGAAGACCTACGAGCAGTACTTC	CASSVSPVFTKTYEQYF
TRBV11-2	TRBJ1-3	12	.	.	TGTGCCAGCAGCCCGCTAGGAAACACCATATATTTT	CASSPLGNTIYF
TRBV27	TRBJ2-5	15	TRBD2	few	TGTGCCAGCAGTTGGGTGGCTAGCGGGATTAGGGAGCAGTACTTC	CASSWVASGIREQYF
TRBV7-7	TRBJ2-1	13	.	.	TGTGCTAGCAGCTTAGGTGACGTACATGAGCAGTTCTTC	CASSLGDVHEQFF
TRBV20-1	TRBJ1-2	17	TRBD1	few	TGCAGTGCTAGAGTGGGTCGGGACAGGGGAACCTTAGCAACCTACACCTTC	CSARVGRDRGTLATYTF
TRBV20-1	TRBJ2-7	15	TRBD1	.	TGCAGTGCTAGAGATCGGACAGGGGGCTCCTACGAGCAGTACTTC	CSARDRTGGSYEQYF
TRBV4-2	TRBJ1-4	16	.	.	TGTGCCAGCAGCCAAGAAAGAACAGGCACGAATGAAAAACTGTTTTTT	CASSQERTGTNEKLFF
TRBV4-2	TRBJ2-1	15	.	.	TGTGCCAGCAGCCAAGATGCCCAATCCAGAGATGAGCAGTTCTTC	CASSQDAQSRDEQFF
TRBV12-3/TRBV12-4	TRBJ2-7	15	.	.	TGTGCCAGCAGTCCCTCCAGGGGTTCCGCCTACGAGCAGTACTTC	CASSPSRGSAYEQYF
TRBV24-1	TRBJ2-1	16	TRBD2	once	TGTGCCACCAGTCGTGGCGGGAGCTCCTCCTACAATGAGCAGTTCTTC	CATSRGGSSSYNEQFF
TRBV20-1	TRBJ2-1	15	.	few	TGCAGTGCTGACGAGGGGGGAAGGGTCCACAATGAGCAGTTCTTC	CSADEGGRVHNEQFF
TRBV4-3	TRBJ1-4	15	.	.	TGCGCCAGCAGCCAAGATGGTAGTCAACATGAAAAACTGTTTTTT	CASSQDGSQHEKLFF
TRBV6-5	TRBJ2-1	15	.	once	TGTGCCAGCAGTTACAGTACGGACGGATTGGATGAGCAGTTCTTC	CASSYSTDGLDEQFF
TRBV4-3	TRBJ2-1	19	TRBD2	few	TGCGCCAGCAGCCAAAAGATGGGATCTTTTAGCGGGAGGGCCAATGAGCAGTTCTTC	CASSQKMGSFSGRANEQFF
TRBV4-1	TRBJ2-7	16	TRBD1	.	TGCGCCAGCAGCCAACTTCCGGGACAGGGGGAGAACGAGCAGTACTTC	CASSQLPGQGENEQYF
TRBV29-1	TRBJ2-3	12	.	few	TGCAGCGTTGAAGATGGGACATCAACGCAGTATTTT	CSVEDGTSTQYF
TRBV6-5	TRBJ2-1	15	.	.	TGTGCCAGCAGCTCGTCTTGGGGTTCCTACAATGAGCAGTTCTTC	CASSSSWGSYNEQFF
TRBV9	TRBJ2-7	16	.	.	TGTGCCAGCAGCGTAGGTGGGGCGGTTAGCTCCTACGAGCAGTACTTC	CASSVGGAVSSYEQYF
TRBV28	TRBJ2-5	18	TRBD2	.	TGTGCCAGCAGTTTAGAGAGATCGCTAGCGGGAGGCCACGAGACCCAGTACTTC	CASSLERSLAGGHETQYF
TRBV4-3	TRBJ2-7	16	TRBD2	.	TGCGCCAGCAGCTTACTAGCGGATAACTCCTACAATGAGCAGTACTTC	CASSLLADNSYNEQYF
TRBV15	TRBJ2-1	15	TRBD1	.	TGTGCCACCAGCACGGGGGACAGGAAGTACAATGAGCAGTTCTTC	CATSTGDRKYNEQFF
TRBV7-9	TRBJ1-5	16	TRBD1	.	TGTGCCAGCAGCTTAGAGTCAGGGGGGACCAATCAGCCCCAGCATTTT	CASSLESGGTNQPQHF
TRBV7-2	TRBJ2-1	20	.	.	TGTGCCAGCAGCCGTCCTAAGCGGGCCGCGGGGAGGACAGCCTACAATGAGCAGTTCTTC	CASSRPKRAAGRTAYNEQFF
TRBV29-1	TRBJ2-5	15	.	.	TGCAGCGTTGCTAGCCTTCCGCCTCGGAGAGAGACCCAGTACTTC	CSVASLPPRRETQYF
TRBV9	TRBJ2-3	12	.	few	TGTGCCAGCAGCGTAGAGGAGAGTACGCAGTATTTT	CASSVEESTQYF
TRBV11-3	TRBJ1-1	14	TRBD1	.	TGTGCCAGCAGCTTTACAGGGGTAGAGACTGAAGCTTTCTTT	CASSFTGVETEAFF
TRBV5-5	TRBJ1-2	11	.	.	TGTGCCAGCAACTATGGGGGCGGCTACACCTTC	CASNYGGGYTF
TRBV7-7	TRBJ2-7	18	.	.	TGTGCCAGCAGCACAACCCACCATCCGCGAAGCTCCTACAATGAGCAGTACTTC	CASSTTHHPRSSYNEQYF
TRBV2	TRBJ2-1	17	.	.	TGTGCCAGCAGGGCCGACCCAGGGGGGGTGAACTACAATGAGCAGTTCTTC	CASRADPGGVNYNEQFF
TRBV6-1	TRBJ2-3	16	.	.	TGTGCCAGCACAACAAGTCGGGACCCTAGCACAGATACGCAGTATTTT	CASTTSRDPSTDTQYF
TRBV3-1	TRBJ1-2	20	.	.	TGTGCCAGCAGCCGTACTTCCTCCTTTTACCAGGGTGGAAAAGCGTGGGGCTACACCTTC	CASSRTSSFYQGGKAWGYTF
TRBV2	TRBJ2-6	17	TRBD1	.	TGTGCCAGCCCAAAGGACAGGGGGCGCCTGGGGGCCAACGTCCTGACTTTC	CASPKDRGRLGANVLTF
TRBV10-3	TRBJ2-7	15	TRBD1	.	TGTGCCATCAGTGACCCGACAGGGACCCTCGACGAGCAGTACTTC	CAISDPTGTLDEQYF
TRBV2	TRBJ1-2	14	.	.	TGTGCCAGCAGTGAGGTGGGCTCGTTTTATGGCTACACCTTC	CASSEVGSFYGYTF
TRBV28	TRBJ1-2	15	.	.	TGTGCCAGCGGGGTCAGGCAGCTCTCTAACTATGGCTACACCTTC	CASGVRQLSNYGYTF
TRBV29-1	TRBJ1-5	12	.	.	TGCAGCGTTGCTAATAGCAATCAGCCCCAGCATTTT	CSVANSNQPQHF
TRBV12-3/TRBV12-4	TRBJ2-7	13	.	.	TGTGCCAGCAGTCCTACCCCCTGGTACGAGCAGTACTTC	CASSPTPWYEQYF
TRBV6-1	TRBJ1-1	14	.	.	TGTGCCAGCAGTGAATCGACAGTGAACACTGAAGCTTTCTTT	CASSESTVNTEAFF
TRBV5-1	TRBJ2-1	15	.	.	TGCGCCAGCAGCTTGGCCGGGGGGCAATACAATGAGCGGTTCTTC	CASSLAGGQYNERFF
TRBV12-3/TRBV12-4	TRBJ2-5	16	TRBD2	.	TGTGCCAGCAGTTTTTCGCTAGCGGGAGTGGGAGAGACCCAGTACTTC	CASSFSLAGVGETQYF
TRBV29-1	TRBJ2-1	15	TRBD2	.	TGCAGCGTTGCCAGATTAGCGGGGCTAAACAATGAGCAGTTCTTC	CSVARLAGLNNEQFF
TRBV12-3/TRBV12-4	TRBJ2-7	14	.	.	TGTGCCAGCAGTAGACTAGAATCCTCCTACGAGCAGTACTTC	CASSRLESSYEQYF
TRBV9	TRBJ2-2	17	TRBD2	.	TGTGCCAGCAGCGTAGTGGCGCGGGGGAGGTTAACCGGGGAGCTGTTTTTT	CASSVVARGRLTGELFF
TRBV7-8	TRBJ1-1	13	.	.	TGTGCCAGCAGCACAAGCAAAAACACTGAAGCTTTCTTT	CASSTSKNTEAFF